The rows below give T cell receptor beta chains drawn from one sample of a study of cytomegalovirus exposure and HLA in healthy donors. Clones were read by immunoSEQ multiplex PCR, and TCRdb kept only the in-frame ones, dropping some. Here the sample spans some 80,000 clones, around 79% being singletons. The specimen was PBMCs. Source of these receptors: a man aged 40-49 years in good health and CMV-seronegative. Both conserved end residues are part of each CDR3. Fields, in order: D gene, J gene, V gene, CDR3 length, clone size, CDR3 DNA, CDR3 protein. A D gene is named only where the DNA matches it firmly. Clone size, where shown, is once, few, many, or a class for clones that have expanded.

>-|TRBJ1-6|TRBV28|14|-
TGTGCCAGCAGTCGCGGTGCTCATAATTCACCCCTCCACTTT
CASSRGAHNSPLHF
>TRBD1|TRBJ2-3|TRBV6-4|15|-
TGTGCCAGCAGTGCCGGGACAGGACACACAGATACGCAGTATTTT
CASSAGTGHTDTQYF
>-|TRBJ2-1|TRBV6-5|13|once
TGTGCCAGCAGTTACCAGGGTTTCAATGAGCAGTTCTTC
CASSYQGFNEQFF
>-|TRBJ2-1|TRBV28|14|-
TGTGCCAGCAGTCGCGCGGGGCCCTACAATGAGCAGTTCTTC
CASSRAGPYNEQFF
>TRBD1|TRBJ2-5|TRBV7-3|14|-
TGTGCCAGCAGCTTAGGAGCAGGGGGAGAGACCCAGTACTTC
CASSLGAGGETQYF
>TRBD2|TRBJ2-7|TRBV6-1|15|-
TGTGCCAGCAGACCCGAGGTAGCGGGAGGTGGTGAGCAGTACTTC
CASRPEVAGGGEQYF
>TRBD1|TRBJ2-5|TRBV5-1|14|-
TGCGCCAGCAGCCGCGACGGACAGGCCGAGACCCAGTACTTC
CASSRDGQAETQYF
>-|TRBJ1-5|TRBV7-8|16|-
TGTGCCAGCACAGTACAGGGTAACGTCCGTAATCAGCCCCAGCATTTT
CASTVQGNVRNQPQHF
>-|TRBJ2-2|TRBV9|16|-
TGTGCCAGCAGCGTAGCCGGGAGCGGGTACACCGGGGAGCTGTTTTTT
CASSVAGSGYTGELFF
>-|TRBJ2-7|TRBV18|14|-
TGTGCCAGCACTACGACGGCCCTCCCCGGCGAGCAGTACTTC
CASTTTALPGEQYF
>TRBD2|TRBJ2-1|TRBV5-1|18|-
TGCGCCAGCAGCTCCCGAACGCGTAGCGGGGGTTCCTACAATGAGCAGTTCTTC
CASSSRTRSGGSYNEQFF
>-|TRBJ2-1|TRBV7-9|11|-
TGTGCCAGCGTCTCCTCAGGCGAGCAGTTCTTC
CASVSSGEQFF
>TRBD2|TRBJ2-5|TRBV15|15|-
TGTGCCACCAGCAGGGGAGGGATAGACCCTAAGACCCAGTACTTC
CATSRGGIDPKTQYF
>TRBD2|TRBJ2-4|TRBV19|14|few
TGTGCCAGTAGTATTGGGGCAGGGAGGGACATTCAGTACTTC
CASSIGAGRDIQYF
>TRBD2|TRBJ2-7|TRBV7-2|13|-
TGTGCCAGCAGCGTGGGACTAGCCTACGAGCAGTACTTC
CASSVGLAYEQYF
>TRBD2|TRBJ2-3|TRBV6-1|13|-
TGTGCCAGCGGACTAGCTAGCACAGATACGCAGTATTTT
CASGLASTDTQYF
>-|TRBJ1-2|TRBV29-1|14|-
TGCAGCGTTGCCCCGACAGGCTCGAAAGAGGGCTACACCTTC
CSVAPTGSKEGYTF
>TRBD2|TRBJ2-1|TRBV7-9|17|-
TGTTCCAGCAGCTTAAAGGCGGGAGGGTCCTCCTACAATGAGCAGTTCTTC
CSSSLKAGGSSYNEQFF
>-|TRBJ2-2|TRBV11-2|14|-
TGTGCCAGCAGCTTAAGGAGGGGAGGCGGGGAGCTGTTTTTT
CASSLRRGGGELFF
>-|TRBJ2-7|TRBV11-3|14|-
TGTGCCAGCAGCTTAACTTCAGGCCCCAACGAGCAGTACTTC
CASSLTSGPNEQYF
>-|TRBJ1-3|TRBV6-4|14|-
TGTGCCAGCAGTGCGACAGCTGAGGGAAACACCATATATTTT
CASSATAEGNTIYF
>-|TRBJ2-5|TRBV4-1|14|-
TGCGCCAGCAGCCAAGCGGACTTACAAGAGACCCAGTACTTC
CASSQADLQETQYF
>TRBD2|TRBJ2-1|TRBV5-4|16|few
TGTGCCAGCAGCTCTGGGGCTAGCGGGGTTTACAATGAGCAGTTCTTC
CASSSGASGVYNEQFF
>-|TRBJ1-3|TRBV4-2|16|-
TGTGCCAGCAGCCAAGATCCGCAGGGCTCTGGAAACACCATATATTTT
CASSQDPQGSGNTIYF
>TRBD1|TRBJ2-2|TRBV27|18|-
TGTGCCAGCAGCTTAAGACAGGGGGCGACCTCTGGCACCGGGGAGCTGTTTTTT
CASSLRQGATSGTGELFF
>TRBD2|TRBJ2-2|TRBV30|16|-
TGTGCCTACTCAGGACTAGCGGGAGTCCACACCGGGGAGCTGTTTTTT
CAYSGLAGVHTGELFF
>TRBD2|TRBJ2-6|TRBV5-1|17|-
TGCGCCAGCAGCACCAGCGGGAGGGCTTCTGGGGCCAACGTCCTGACTTTC
CASSTSGRASGANVLTF
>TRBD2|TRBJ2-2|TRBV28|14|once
TGTGCCAGCAGCCTGACTAGCGTCACCGGGGAGCTGTTTTTT
CASSLTSVTGELFF
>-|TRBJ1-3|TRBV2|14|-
TGTGCCAGCTCGGACGGGATCTCTGGAAACACCATATATTTT
CASSDGISGNTIYF
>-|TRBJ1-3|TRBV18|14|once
TGTGCCAGCTCACCCCCTCTCTCTGGAAACACCATATATTTT
CASSPPLSGNTIYF
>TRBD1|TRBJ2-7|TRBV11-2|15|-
TGTGCCAGCAGGTCTCCTACCGGGACAGTCCACGAGCAGTACTTC
CASRSPTGTVHEQYF
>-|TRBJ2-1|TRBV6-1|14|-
TGTGCCAGCAGTGAAAGGGGCGTATACAATGAGCAGTTCTTC
CASSERGVYNEQFF
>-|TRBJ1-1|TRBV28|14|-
TGTGCCAGCAGTTTAGTGGCAGCCCGACATGAAGCTTTCTTT
CASSLVAARHEAFF
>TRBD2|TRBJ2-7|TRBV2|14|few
TGTGCCAGCATTCCGGGGAGGGCGAACTACGAGCAGTACTTC
CASIPGRANYEQYF
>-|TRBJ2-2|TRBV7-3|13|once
TGTGCCAGCAGCTCGGCGGGACTCGGGGAGCTGTTTTTT
CASSSAGLGELFF
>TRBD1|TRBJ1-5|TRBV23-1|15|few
TGCGCCAGCAGCACACAGGGGGCTAGGGCTCAGCCCCAGCATTTT
CASSTQGARAQPQHF
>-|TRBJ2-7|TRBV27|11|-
TGTGCCAGCAGCCCCAGATACGAGCAGTACTTC
CASSPRYEQYF
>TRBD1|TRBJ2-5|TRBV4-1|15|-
TGCGCCAGCAGCCTAGGGGGACAGGGTACAGAGACCCAGTACTTC
CASSLGGQGTETQYF
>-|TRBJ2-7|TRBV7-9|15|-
TGTGCCAGCAGCTTAGGTCTCAGGGGTCCGTACGAGCAGTACTTC
CASSLGLRGPYEQYF
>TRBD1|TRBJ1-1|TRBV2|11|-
TGTGCCAGCAGGAAAACGACAGGGGATTTCTTT
CASRKTTGDFF
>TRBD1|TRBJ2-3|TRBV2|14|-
TGTGCCAGCAGAATGACAGGGAACACAGATACGCAGTATTTT
CASRMTGNTDTQYF
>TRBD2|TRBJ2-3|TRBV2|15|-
TGTGCCAGCAGGCGGGGACTAGCGAACACAGATACGCAGTATTTT
CASRRGLANTDTQYF
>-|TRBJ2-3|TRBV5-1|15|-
TGCGCCAGCAGCCCCCTTGGGGCTGACACAGATACGCAGTATTTT
CASSPLGADTDTQYF